The 19 T cell receptor beta chains below were found in one sample sequenced in a study of beta chain features in type 1 diabetes. Isolated RNA was reverse transcribed in full, so expressed TCRB transcripts were sequenced. The method was immunoSEQ multiplex PCR; TCRdb's version includes in-frame clones alone and lacks a portion of them. Among 400,000 to 550,000 clones, over 9.5% were seen once, and the ten largest hold approximately 0.05%. The sequenced sample consisted of naive CD4+ T cells from blood. All receptors come from a woman under 30 in good health.

There are a few counts of this clone. The genes are TRBV28 and TRBJ2-7, with TRBD1 identical over 7 bases. The germline V gene has CDR1 MDHEN and CDR2 SYDVKM. CDR3 size: 15 residues. With V trimmed by 6 bases and J by 4 bases, 12 bases remained unmatched. The DNA for the CDR3 is TGTGCCAGCAGCCAAAGGGACAGCATAGGGTACGAGCAGTACGTC. This codes for CASSQRDSIGYEQYV.

The chain recombines TRBV6-5 with TRBJ2-6; no clear D gene. The germline V gene has CDR1 MNHEY and CDR2 SVGAGI. V lost 6 bases, J lost 3 bases, and 9 bases lay in between. The CDR3 length is 14 residues. This CDR3 reads CASSRVGGANVLTF. The DNA of the CDR3 is TGTGCCAGCAGCCGGGTGGGTGGGGCCAACGTCCTGACTTTC.

In this sample, this clone turned up a few times. The chain combines TRBV29-1 with TRBJ2-5; a weak D match, TRBD1 (6 bases). The DNA end is more similar to TRBJ2-7, so the J call may be wrong. Germline CDR1 reads SQVTM; CDR2 reads ANQGSEA. CDR3 length: 14 amino acids. CDR3 sequence (DNA): TGCAGCGTTGGGCCGGGACACCCGCCTGGCGAGCAGTACTTC. It specifies CSVGPGHPPGEQYF.

This chain links TRBV13 with TRBJ2-6, with 9 nucleotides matching TRBD2. Trimming cost V 5 bases and J 0 bases; bases outside gene matches: 11. The length of the CDR3 is 19 residues. The germline CDR1 and CDR2 sequences are PRHDT and FYEKMQ (reference sequence). The chain's CDR3 is CASSHLGGRGYSGANVLTF. DNA for the CDR3: TGTGCCAGCAGCCACCTTGGCGGGAGGGGATACTCTGGGGCCAACGTCCTGACTTTC.

This chain joins TRBV25-1 and TRBJ2-3; D may be TRBD1 (5 bases). From germline, CDR1 is MGHDK and CDR2 SYGVNS. CDR3 length: 14 amino acids. V was trimmed by 8 bases and J by 0 bases, leaving 12 bases between them. CDR3 loop: CASGARTSTDTQYF. DNA of the CDR3: TGTGCCAGCGGGGCTCGAACTAGCACAGATACGCAGTATTTT.

The chain is built from TRBV28 and TRBJ1-1; D may be TRBD1 (6 bases). Germline V gene data show CDR1 as MDHEN and CDR2 as SYDVKM. V gave up 6 bases and J gave up 1 base, with 12 bases separating them. This CDR3 has 14 amino acids. The CDR3 here is CASRPHRENTEAFF. The CDR3 coding sequence is TGTGCCAGCAGGCCCCACAGGGAGAACACTGAAGCTTTCTTT.

The rearrangement links TRBV5-4 to TRBJ2-3, with TRBD2 matching 10 bases. CDR3 size: 14 residues. Germline trimming cut 4 bases from V and 4 bases from J; bases unmatched to any gene: 3. Germline V gene sequence: CDR1 SGHNT, CDR2 YYREEE (reference sequence). The CDR3, as DNA: TGTGCCAGCAGCCTAGCGGGGGTCGCAGATACGCAGTATTTT. This codes for CASSLAGVADTQYF.

The CDR3 nucleotides read TGTGCCAGCAAGTCTCCCCCAGGGGGTGATCATCAGCCCCAGCATTTT. It codes for CASKSPPGGDHQPQHF. The chain is built from TRBV5-6 and TRBJ1-5, with 7 bases matching TRBD1. The CDR3 has 16 residues. Per the germline V gene, CDR1 is SGHDT and CDR2 is YYEEEE. Trimming removed 6 bases from V and 5 bases from J; junction bases left unmatched: 14. Drawing the rest from reference TRBV5-6 and TRBJ1-5, the complete variable domain is DAGVTQSPTHLIKTRGQQVTLRCSPKSGHDTVSWYQQALGQGPQFIFQYYEEEERQRGNFPDRFSGHQFPNYSSELNVNALLLGDSALYLCASKSPPGGDHQPQHFGDGTRLSIL.

This clone was observed a handful of times. The chain joins TRBV6-6 to TRBJ1-1; D is uncertain. CDR3 length: 12 residues. Germline lookup yields CDR1 MNHNY and CDR2 SVGAGI (reference sequence). Trimming removed 6 bases from V and 10 bases from J, with 15 bases in between. The CDR3 reads CASSQQETRAFF. The DNA for the CDR3 is TGTGCCAGCAGCCAGCAAGAGACGAGAGCTTTCTTT.

This CDR3 reads CASSQEGEGYSPLHF. The CDR3 DNA sequence: TGTGCCAGCAGCCAGGAGGGAGAGGGCTATTCACCCCTCCACTTT. The rearrangement joins TRBV2 to TRBJ1-6; D is uncertain. Trimming took off 6 bases at V and 8 bases at J, with 17 bases between the two ends. CDR1 and CDR2 (germline): SNHLY, FYNNEI. This CDR3 region has 15 residues. Supplemented by reference TRBV2 and TRBJ1-6, the full variable domain reads EPEVTQTPSHQVTQMGQEVILRCVPISNHLYFYWYRQILGQKVEFLVSFYNNEISEKSEIFDDQFSVERPDGSNFTLKIRSTKLEDSAMYFCASSQEGEGYSPLHFGNGTRLTVT.

This clone occurred a few times. The V call is TRBV5-1, the J call TRBJ2-6; 7 positions agree with TRBD1. The V gene's germline CDR1 is SGHRS and CDR2 YFSETQ. With V trimmed by 3 bases and J by 0 bases, 9 bases remained unmatched. The CDR3 covers 18 residues. The CDR3 DNA follows: TGCGCCAGCAGCTGGACCGGGACAGCGAACTCTGGGGCCAACGTCCTGACTTTC. Translating it yields CASSWTGTANSGANVLTF.

The gene calls are TRBV5-4 and TRBJ1-6; 10 bases agree with TRBD1. Germline assignment: CDR1 SGHNT and CDR2 YYREEE (reference sequence). V was pared by 4 bases and J by 7 bases, with 8 bases of the junction left unmatched. The CDR3 covers 16 residues. This CDR3 reads CASSHIRTGGNSPLHF. The DNA for the CDR3 is TGTGCCAGCAGCCATATCCGGACAGGGGGGAATTCACCCCTCCACTTT.

This chain links TRBV30 with TRBJ2-2; possibly TRBD2 for D (6 bases). Trimming removed 5 bases at V and 6 bases at J, with 19 bases between. Germline assignment: CDR1 GTSNPN and CDR2 SVGIG (reference sequence). CDR3 size: 15 residues. CDR3 DNA sequence: TGTGCCTGGGCGAGAACCCGTGGAGGGTCCGGGGAGCTGTTTTTT. It specifies CAWARTRGGSGELFF.

The genes are TRBV23-1 and TRBJ1-2; TRBD1 might be the D (5 bases). TRBV23-1 is designated an ORF whose function remains uncertain. With 4 bases removed from V and 6 bases from J, the gap between germline ends came to 18 bases. This CDR3 has 15 amino acids. DNA of the CDR3: TGCGCCAGCAGTCCCTTTGGTGGGGGGAACCATGGCTACACCTTC. Its protein product is CASSPFGGGNHGYTF.

This clone came up a few times. This chain connects TRBV21-1 to TRBJ2-6; the table names TRBD1, a call not compared with the DNA. TRBV21-1 is labeled a pseudogene. This CDR3 is 17 amino acids long. The CDR3 reads CASIGGSRPSGANVLTF. CDR3 nucleotide sequence: TGTGCCAGCATAGGGGGCAGCCGACCCTCTGGGGCCAACGTCCTGACTTTC.

V and J are TRBV5-1 and TRBJ2-1; no reliable D call. The CDR3 totals 14 residues. CDR1 and CDR2 from the germline V gene are SGHRS and YFSETQ. Trimming pared 0 bases from V and 6 bases from J, leaving 10 bases between. The CDR3 DNA sequence: TGCGCCAGCAGCTTGGCCGCCGGCAGCAATGAGCAGTTCTTC. Translating it yields CASSLAAGSNEQFF.

CDR3 amino acids: CATSRAMRSSYNEQFF. The CDR3 DNA reads TGTGCCACCAGCAGAGCTATGCGGTCCTCCTACAATGAGCAGTTCTTC. The chain combines TRBV15 with TRBJ2-1; no clear D. Germline V lookup: CDR1 LNHNV, CDR2 YYDKDF (reference sequence). The CDR3 is 16 residues long. V lost 1 base and J 0 bases, leaving 10 bases between the germline ends.

The V gene is TRBV4-1, the J gene TRBJ2-1; tentative D call: TRBD2 (7 bases). Germline CDR1 reads MGHRA; CDR2 reads YSYEKL. V shed 1 base and J shed 2 bases, with 15 bases lying between them. There are 17 residues in the CDR3. The CDR3 spells CASSQGVGGRTYNEQFF. DNA of the CDR3: TGCGCCAGCAGCCAAGGGGTCGGGGGGCGAACCTACAATGAGCAGTTCTTC.

Only a few counts were recorded for this clone. The sample has other DNA sequences that encode this CDR3 too. The chain carries TRBV5-1 and TRBJ2-5; the D gene is possibly TRBD1 (6 bases). This CDR3 contains 13 residues. Germline V CDR1 and CDR2: SGHRS, YFSETQ. Trimming shortened V by 3 bases and J by 4 bases, and 10 bases separated the two germline ends. CDR3 DNA: TGCGCCAGCAGCTCCACAGGGAGAGAGACCCAGTACTTC. This translates into CASSSTGRETQYF.